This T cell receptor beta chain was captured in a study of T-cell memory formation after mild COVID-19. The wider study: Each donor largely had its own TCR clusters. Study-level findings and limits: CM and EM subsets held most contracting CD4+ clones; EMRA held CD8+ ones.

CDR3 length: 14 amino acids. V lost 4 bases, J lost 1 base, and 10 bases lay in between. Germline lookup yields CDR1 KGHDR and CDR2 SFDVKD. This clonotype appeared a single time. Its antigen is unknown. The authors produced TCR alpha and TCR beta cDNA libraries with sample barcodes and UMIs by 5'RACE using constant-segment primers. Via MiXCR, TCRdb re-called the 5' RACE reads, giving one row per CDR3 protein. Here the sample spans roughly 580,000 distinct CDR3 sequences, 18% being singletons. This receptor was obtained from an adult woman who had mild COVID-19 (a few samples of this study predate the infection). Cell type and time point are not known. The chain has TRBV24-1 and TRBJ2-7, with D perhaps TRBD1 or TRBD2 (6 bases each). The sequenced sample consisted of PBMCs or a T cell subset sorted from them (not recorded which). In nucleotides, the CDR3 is TGTGCCACCAGTGAACCGGGGGCATCCTACGAGCAGTACTTC. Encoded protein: CATSEPGASYEQYF.